Sequencing of this T cell receptor beta chain was carried out in a study of beta chain features in type 1 diabetes. Study at large: There were around 100,000,000 sorted cells examined across all samples.

Study observations and caveats: The naive, central memory and Treg TCRB repertoires showed an apparent similarity that was greater among patients than among healthy donors. A cDNA-based sequencing approach could over-represent cells with high TCR expression. Within each of all four CD4+ subsets, Type 1 diabetes patients had TCRB CDR3s that were moderately but significantly shorter.

What was sequenced were expressed TCRB transcripts, since all of the isolated RNA had been reverse transcribed. TCRdb's table, derived via immunoSEQ multiplex PCR, lists solely in-frame clones and lacks some. The table has 250,000 to 350,000 clones, 11% seen once. Concerning this clone itself: Its antigen is not identified.

CDR3 length equals 15 residues. The V gene's germline CDR1 is MDHEN and CDR2 SYDVKM. The J segment lost 3 bases and the V segment lost 6 bases, leaving 5 bases of the junction unmatched. Sample: naive CD4+ T cells from blood. The clonotype comes from a woman aged 30 to 39 in good health. The J gene is TRBJ2-1, the V gene TRBV28, with 10 nucleotides matching TRBD1. CDR3 DNA sequence: TGTGCCAGCAGGGACGGACAGGGGGTCTACAATGAGCAGTTCTTC. Encoded protein: CASRDGQGVYNEQFF.